Below, one TCR beta chain is given with its context. As yet, its antigen is unknown. The record originates from a study of T cell repertoires and HLA-DP antigens. About the research overall: Transduced HeLa cells presented HLA-DP to CD4+ T cells. Study results and limitations: The CD4+ repertoire was not split into naive and memory.

The primer mix covered 54 TRBV segments and 13 TRBJ segments. Generated by immunoSEQ multiplex PCR, the TCRdb table keeps only in-frame clones and is missing some. The table has about 73,000 clones, roughly 78% seen once. This sequence originates from a man in his fifties or sixties in good health and CMV-seronegative. The material sequenced was CD4+ T cells from PBMCs.

In nucleotides, the CDR3 is TGTGCCAGCAGCTTAGGGTTACGGGAAGGCTACACCTTC. It specifies CASSLGLREGYTF. The rearrangement joins TRBV7-2 to TRBJ1-2; D is undetermined. The CDR3 has 13 amino acids. V dropped 1 base and J dropped 8 bases, with 11 bases sitting between them. Germline CDR1 SGHTA, CDR2 FQGNSA. Complete variable domain (other parts from reference TRBV7-2 and TRBJ1-2): GAGVSQSPSNKVTEKGKDVELRCDPISGHTALYWYRQSLGQGLEFLIYFQGNSAPDKSGLPSDRFSAERTGGSVSTLTIQRTQQEDSAVYLCASSLGLREGYTFGSGTRLTVV.